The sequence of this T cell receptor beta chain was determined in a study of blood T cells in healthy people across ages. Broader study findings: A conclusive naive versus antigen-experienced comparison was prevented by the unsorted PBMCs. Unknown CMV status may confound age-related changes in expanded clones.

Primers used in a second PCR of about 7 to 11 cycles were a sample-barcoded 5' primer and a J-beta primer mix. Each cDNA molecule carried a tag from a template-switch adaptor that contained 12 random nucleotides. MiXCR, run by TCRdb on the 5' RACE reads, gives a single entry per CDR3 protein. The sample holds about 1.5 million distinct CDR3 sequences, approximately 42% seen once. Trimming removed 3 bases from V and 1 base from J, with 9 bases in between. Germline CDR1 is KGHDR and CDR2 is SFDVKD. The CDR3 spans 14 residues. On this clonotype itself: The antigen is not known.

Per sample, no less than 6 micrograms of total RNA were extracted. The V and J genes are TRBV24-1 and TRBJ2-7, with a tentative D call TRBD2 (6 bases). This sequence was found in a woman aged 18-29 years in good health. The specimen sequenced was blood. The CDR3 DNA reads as TGTGCCACCAGTGATAGGGGAGGTTCCTACGAGCAGTACTTC. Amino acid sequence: CATSDRGGSYEQYF.